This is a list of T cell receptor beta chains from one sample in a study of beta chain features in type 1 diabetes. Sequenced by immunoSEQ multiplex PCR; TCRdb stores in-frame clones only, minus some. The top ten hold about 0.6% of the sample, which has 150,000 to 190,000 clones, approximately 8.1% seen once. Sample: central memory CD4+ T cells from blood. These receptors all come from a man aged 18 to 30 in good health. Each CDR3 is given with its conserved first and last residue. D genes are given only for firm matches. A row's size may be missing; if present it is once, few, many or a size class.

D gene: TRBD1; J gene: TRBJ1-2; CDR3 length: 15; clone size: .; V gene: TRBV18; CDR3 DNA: TGTGCCAGCTCACCACGAACAGGGGCGGGCTATGGCTACACCTTC; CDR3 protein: CASSPRTGAGYGYTF
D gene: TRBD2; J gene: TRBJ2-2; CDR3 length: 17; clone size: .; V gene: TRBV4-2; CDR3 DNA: TGTGCCAGCAGCCAAGATCGCCTAGCGGGGAACACCGGGGAGCTGTTTTTT; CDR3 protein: CASSQDRLAGNTGELFF
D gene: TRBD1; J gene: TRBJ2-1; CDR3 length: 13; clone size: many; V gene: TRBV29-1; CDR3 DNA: TGCAGCGTCGTCGGGACAGGAGAAGGGGAGCAGTTCTTC; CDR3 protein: CSVVGTGEGEQFF
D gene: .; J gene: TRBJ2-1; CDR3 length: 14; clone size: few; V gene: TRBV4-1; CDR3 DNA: TGCGCCAGCAGCCACCGAACTATTTACAATGAGCAGTTCTTC; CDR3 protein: CASSHRTIYNEQFF
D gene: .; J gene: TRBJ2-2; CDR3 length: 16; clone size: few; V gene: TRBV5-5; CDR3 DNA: TGTGCCAGCAGCTACCTAGGAGGGGGCGACACCGGGGAGCTGTTTTTT; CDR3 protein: CASSYLGGGDTGELFF
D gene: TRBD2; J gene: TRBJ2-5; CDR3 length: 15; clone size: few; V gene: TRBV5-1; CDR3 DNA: TGCGCCAGCAGCTTGGGTCTAGCGGGGAGAGAGACCCAGTACTTC; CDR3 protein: CASSLGLAGRETQYF
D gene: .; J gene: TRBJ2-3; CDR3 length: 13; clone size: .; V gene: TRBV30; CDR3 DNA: TGTGCCCGAAAAGGACAGCTCCCAGATACGCAGTATTTT; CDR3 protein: CARKGQLPDTQYF
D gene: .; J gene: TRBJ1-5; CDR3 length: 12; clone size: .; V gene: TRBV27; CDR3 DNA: TGTGCCAGCAGTTTTCTAGATCAGCCCCAGCATTTT; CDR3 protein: CASSFLDQPQHF
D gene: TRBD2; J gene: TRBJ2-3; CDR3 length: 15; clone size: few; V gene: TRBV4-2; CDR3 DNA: TGTGCCAGCAGCCAGGATCTAGCGGACTCAGATACGCAGTATTTT; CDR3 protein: CASSQDLADSDTQYF
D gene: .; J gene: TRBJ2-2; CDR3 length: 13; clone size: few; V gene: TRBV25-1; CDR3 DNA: TGTGCCAGCAGTGAGCGGGATGCCGGGGAGCTGTTTTTT; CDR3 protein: CASSERDAGELFF
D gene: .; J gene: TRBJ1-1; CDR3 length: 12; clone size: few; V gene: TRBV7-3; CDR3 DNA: TGTGCCAGCAGCGGGGGGGGCACTGAAGCTTTCTTT; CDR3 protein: CASSGGGTEAFF
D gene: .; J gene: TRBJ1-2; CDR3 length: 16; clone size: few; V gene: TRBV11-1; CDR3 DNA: TGTGCCAGCAGCTTCAGTGGGGCAGGGCCAACAGACGGCTACACCTTC; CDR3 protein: CASSFSGAGPTDGYTF
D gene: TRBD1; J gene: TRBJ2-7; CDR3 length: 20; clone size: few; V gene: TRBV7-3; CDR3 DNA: TGTGCCAGCAGCCCGAAAGCTGGCCGGGACAGGGGGACTGGGGAATACGAGCAGTACTTC; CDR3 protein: CASSPKAGRDRGTGEYEQYF
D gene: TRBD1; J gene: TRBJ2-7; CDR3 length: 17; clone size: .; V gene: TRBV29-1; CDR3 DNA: TGCAGCGTTGAAGCGGGAGCCGGGACAGGACTAACCTACGAGCAGTACTTC; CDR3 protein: CSVEAGAGTGLTYEQYF
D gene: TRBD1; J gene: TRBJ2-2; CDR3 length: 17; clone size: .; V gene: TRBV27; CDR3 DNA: TGTGCCAGCACCTTCCGAAAGACAGGGCTGAACACCGGGGAGCTGTTTTTT; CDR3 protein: CASTFRKTGLNTGELFF
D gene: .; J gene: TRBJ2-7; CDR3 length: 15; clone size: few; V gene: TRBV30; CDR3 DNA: TGTGCCTGGAGGGACCCGGGGGGCCGTGGGTACGAGCAGTACTTC; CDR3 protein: CAWRDPGGRGYEQYF
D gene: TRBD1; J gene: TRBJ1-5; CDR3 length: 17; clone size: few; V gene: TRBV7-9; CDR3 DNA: TGTGCCAGCAGGTCCTGGACAGGTCTACTACGGGATCAGCCCCAGCATTTT; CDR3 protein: CASRSWTGLLRDQPQHF
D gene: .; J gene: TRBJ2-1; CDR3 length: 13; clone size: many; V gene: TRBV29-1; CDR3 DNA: TGCAGCGTTGTAGAAGGGGTTTACAATGAGCAGTTCTTC; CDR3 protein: CSVVEGVYNEQFF